This T cell receptor beta chain stems from a study of siplizumab effects on memory and regulatory T cells. In this sample, this clone is medium-sized. Its antigen is as yet unknown. Some clones are missing from TCRdb's copy, which holds only in-frame ones; the method was immunoSEQ multiplex PCR. The sample carries over 7,500 clones, around 40% recorded once. Coculture of mixed lymphocyte reaction cells was performed at 37°C for less than 7 days. Trimming cost V 5 bases and J 6 bases, with 22 bases left between them. The length of the CDR3 is 16 residues. Germline loops: CDR1 SGHTA, CDR2 FQGNSA. The V call is TRBV7-2, the J call TRBJ1-2, with D uncertain. This sequence originates from a human donor in good health; the cells came from an allogeneic mixed lymphocyte reaction. Material: CFSE-low (dividing) CD4+ T cells sorted from an allogeneic mixed lymphocyte reaction. CDR3 residues: CASSPGGSSRVNGYTF. CDR3 nucleotide sequence: TGTGCCAGCAGCCCGGGAGGTTCCTCGAGGGTAAATGGCTACACCTTC.